These T cell receptor beta chains were read from a single sample in a study of blood T cells in healthy people across ages. In TCRdb, the 5' RACE reads were re-called with MiXCR into one record per CDR3 protein. The table lists about 970,000 distinct CDR3 sequences, roughly 51% of them singletons. The sample comprised blood. These receptors were taken from a woman aged 60-75 years in good health. Both conserved end residues are part of each CDR3. Fields, in order: clone size, D gene, V gene, J gene, CDR3 protein, CDR3 DNA. A D gene is named only where the DNA matches it firmly. Clone sizes are given selectively: once, few, many, or a class where the clone is expanded.

NA	NA	TRBV7-9	TRBJ2-3	CASSLVRHSPTDTQYF	TGTGCCAGCAGCTTAGTAAGACACTCCCCCACAGATACGCAGTATTTT
few	TRBD1	TRBV28	TRBJ2-1	CASSFGAGGVDEQFF	TGTGCCAGCAGTTTCGGGGCAGGGGGTGTAGATGAGCAGTTCTTC
NA	NA	TRBV4-3	TRBJ2-2	CASSQAQWNTGELFF	TGCGCCAGCAGCCAAGCTCAGTGGAACACCGGGGAGCTGTTTTTT
NA	NA	TRBV5-5	TRBJ2-3	CASTLDSLTDTQYF	TGTGCCAGCACCTTGGACAGCCTGACAGATACGCAGTATTTT
few	NA	TRBV29-1	TRBJ2-7	CSVAESSGYEQYF	TGCAGCGTTGCCGAGAGTTCCGGCTACGAGCAGTACTTC
few	NA	TRBV12-5	TRBJ2-3	CASGLVSFADRPSTDTQYF	TGTGCTAGTGGTTTGGTATCATTCGCGGACAGACCTAGCACAGATACGCAGTATTTT
NA	NA	TRBV7-7	TRBJ1-2	CASTRDPYGYTF	TGTGCCAGCACCAGGGATCCCTATGGCTACACCTTC
NA	TRBD1	TRBV5-1	TRBJ1-1	CASSSKTGGNTEAFF	TGCGCCAGCAGCTCAAAAACAGGGGGGAACACTGAAGCTTTCTTT
NA	TRBD1	TRBV5-1	TRBJ2-3	CASKFGTGRENTDTQYF	TGCGCCAGCAAGTTCGGGACAGGGAGAGAGAACACAGATACGCAGTATTTT
NA	NA	TRBV7-9	TRBJ2-7	CASSIGGGPSYEQYF	TGTGCCAGCAGCATTGGGGGGGGCCCCTCCTACGAGCAGTACTTC
NA	NA	TRBV7-2	TRBJ2-7	CASSFFGPSYEQYF	TGTGCCAGCAGCTTTTTCGGGCCCTCCTACGAGCAGTACTTC
NA	NA	TRBV4-1	TRBJ2-5	CASSQHFRETQYF	TGCGCCAGCAGCCAGCACTTTCGAGAGACCCAGTACTTC
NA	NA	TRBV6-6	TRBJ2-5	CASSGNGETQYF	TGTGCCAGCAGTGGCAATGGGGAGACCCAGTACTTC
NA	NA	TRBV20-1	TRBJ2-1	CSARDLLRSNEQFF	TGCAGTGCTAGAGATCTCCTCAGGAGCAATGAGCAGTTCTTC
many	TRBD2	TRBV29-1	TRBJ2-7	CSVGAGRSYEQYF	TGCAGCGTTGGCGCCGGGAGGTCCTACGAGCAGTACTTC
NA	TRBD2	TRBV20-1	TRBJ2-3	CSASTTAGASTDTQYF	TGCAGTGCTAGTACAACGGCGGGAGCTAGCACAGATACGCAGTATTTT
NA	NA	TRBV7-8	TRBJ2-1	CASSPYANEQFF	TGTGCCAGCAGCCCATATGCAAATGAGCAGTTCTTC
NA	NA	TRBV6-1	TRBJ2-4	CASRDFGLAKNIQYF	TGTGCCAGCAGGGACTTCGGGCTAGCCAAAAACATTCAGTACTTC
once	NA	TRBV28	TRBJ2-1	CASSFSLDYNEQFF	TGTGCCAGCAGTTTTAGCCTCGATTACAATGAGCAGTTCTTC
NA	NA	TRBV27	TRBJ2-7	CASRGAPGSYEQYF	TGTGCCAGCCGCGGGGCGCCGGGCTCCTACGAGCAGTACTTC
NA	NA	TRBV4-3	TRBJ2-5	CASSQSGFQETQYF	TGCGCCAGCAGCCAGAGCGGCTTCCAAGAGACCCAGTACTTC
many	NA	TRBV29-1	TRBJ2-5	CSVENKGETQYF	TGCAGCGTTGAAAATAAAGGGGAGACCCAGTACTTC
NA	NA	TRBV20-1	TRBJ2-2	CSASGRTGELFF	TGCAGTGCTAGCGGGCGCACCGGGGAGCTGTTTTTT
NA	TRBD2	TRBV7-8	TRBJ2-5	CASSFHGTSGRISYNERYF	TGTGCCAGCAGCTTCCACGGGACTAGCGGGAGGATCTCCTACAATGAGCGGTACTTC